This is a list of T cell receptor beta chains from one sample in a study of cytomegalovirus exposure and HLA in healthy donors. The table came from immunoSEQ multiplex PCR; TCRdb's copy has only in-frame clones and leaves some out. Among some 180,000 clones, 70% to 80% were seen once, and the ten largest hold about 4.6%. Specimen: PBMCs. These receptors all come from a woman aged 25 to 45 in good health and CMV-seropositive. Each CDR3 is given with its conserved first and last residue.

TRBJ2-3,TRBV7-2,CASSRSVDTQYF
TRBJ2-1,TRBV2,CASSGQGANYEQFF
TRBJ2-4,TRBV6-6,CASTYLADRFQYF
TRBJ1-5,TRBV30,CAWSQGLGQPQHF
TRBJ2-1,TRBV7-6,CASPPRGGDDEQFF
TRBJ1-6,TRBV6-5,CASTTGKRDSPLHF
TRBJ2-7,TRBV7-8,CASSLNGYEQYF
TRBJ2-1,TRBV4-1,CASSRLAGAGEQFF
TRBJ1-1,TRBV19,CASNYRGHGTEAFF
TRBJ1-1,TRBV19,CASRTGYMDTEAFF
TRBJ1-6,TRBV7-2,CASSLAGLDNSPLHF
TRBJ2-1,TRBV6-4,CASSDTLESSYNEQFF
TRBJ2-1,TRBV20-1,CSAPRQEEFF
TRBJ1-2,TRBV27,CASSLRGNGNYGYTF
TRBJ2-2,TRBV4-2,CASSQDWTSPGELFF
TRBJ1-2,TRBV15,CATSRDSGKANYGYTF
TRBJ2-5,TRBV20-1,CSGLKKETQYF
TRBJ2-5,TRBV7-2,CASSLVGADQETQYF
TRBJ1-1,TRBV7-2,CASSSTGVMNTEAFF
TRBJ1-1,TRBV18,CASSPLEGMNTEAFF
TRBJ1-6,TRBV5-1,CASSRWTGASSPLHF
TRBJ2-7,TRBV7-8,CASSYGTSDEQYF
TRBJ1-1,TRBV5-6,CASSSYTEAFF
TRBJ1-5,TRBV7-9,CASSLDREGNQPQHF
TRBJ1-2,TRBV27,CASSSRGGGPFYGYTF
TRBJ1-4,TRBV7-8,CASSLLYRGGIEKLFF
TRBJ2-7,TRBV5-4,CASSQGGVLRGSYEQYF
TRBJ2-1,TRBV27,CASSLSPLVGGVSSYNEQFF
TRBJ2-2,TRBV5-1,CASRPGQGSTGELFF
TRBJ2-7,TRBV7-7,CASSFTSGNIENEQYF
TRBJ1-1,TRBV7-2,CASRPTGKNTEAFF
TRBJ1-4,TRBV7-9,CASSLAEGREKLFF
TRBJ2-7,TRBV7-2,CASAGLAYEQYF
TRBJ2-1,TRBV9,CASSVGQGSPYNEQFF
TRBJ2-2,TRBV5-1,CASSSLSTSANTGELFF
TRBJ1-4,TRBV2,CASAPTGDNEKLFF
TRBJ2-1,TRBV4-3,CASSQVRESYNEQFF
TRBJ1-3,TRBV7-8,CASSFGTLDSGNTIYF
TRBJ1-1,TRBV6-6,CASSIGTPNTEAFF
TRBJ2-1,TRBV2,CASSERGRGFGNNEQFF
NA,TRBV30,CAQLGRANAEQYF
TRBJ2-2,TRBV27,CASSYQRGGSGELFF
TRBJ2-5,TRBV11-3,CASSSRLRGGQETQYF
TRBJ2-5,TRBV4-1,CASSQDGGGRETQYF
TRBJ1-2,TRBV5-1,CASSLAGTGLGYTF
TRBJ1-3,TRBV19,CASSPQGTVGNTIYF
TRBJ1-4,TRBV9,CASSVGVRQGAEKLFF
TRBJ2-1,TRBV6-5,CASSPPGQLYNEQFF
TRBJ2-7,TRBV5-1,CASSQNAGTVSYEQYF
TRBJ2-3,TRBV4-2,CASSAYSGGLTDTQYF
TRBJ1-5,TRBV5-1,CASSFRTGDQPQHF
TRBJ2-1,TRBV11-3,CASSLSRVRSGSYNEQFF
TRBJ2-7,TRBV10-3,CAISELVPGGSYEQYF
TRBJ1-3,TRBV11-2,CASSLEGSSGNTIYF
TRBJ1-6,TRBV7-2,CASSLTGAGNSPLHF
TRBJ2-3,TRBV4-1,CASSQEVSGGLGTDTQYF
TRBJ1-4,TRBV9,CASSVGGATNEKLFF